A selection of T cell receptor beta chains follows, all from one sample in a study of vaccination and CD4 T cells after COVID-19. These receptors' antigens are unknown. MiXCR was run by TCRdb on the PCR reads, yielding one entry per CDR3 protein. This sample has 15,000 to 20,000 distinct CDR3 sequences; just under 30% occur once, and the top ten carry under 20%. The specimen was cultured CD4+ T cells from blood. The source is a human donor with COVID-19. Each CDR3 is given with its conserved first and last residue. The order of the fields is J gene, V gene, D gene, CDR3 length, clone size, CDR3 protein, CDR3 DNA. D genes are given only for firm matches. Expanded clones get a size class; other rows say once, few or many, or leave the size out.

J: TRBJ2-1; V: TRBV7-9; D: -; length: 17; size: -; CDR3: CASSLALGGSSYNEQFF; DNA: TGTGCCAGCAGCTTAGCTCTTGGGGGGAGCTCCTACAATGAGCAGTTCTTC
J: TRBJ1-1; V: TRBV19; D: -; length: 16; size: -; CDR3: CASSPGTRSMNTEAFF; DNA: TGTGCCAGTAGTCCTGGGACAAGGAGCATGAACACTGAAGCTTTCTTT
J: TRBJ1-5; V: TRBV19; D: TRBD1; length: 16; size: few; CDR3: CASSIKGRGANQPQHF; DNA: TGTGCCAGTAGTATAAAGGGCAGGGGGGCCAATCAGCCCCAGCATTTT
J: TRBJ2-5; V: TRBV6-1; D: -; length: 18; size: few; CDR3: CASSEFVVGTGVQETQYF; DNA: TGTGCCAGCAGTGAATTCGTCGTGGGGACGGGCGTCCAAGAGACCCAGTACTTC
J: TRBJ1-6; V: TRBV12-3/TRBV12-4; D: TRBD1; length: 15; size: -; CDR3: CASSFMGQGISPLHF; DNA: TGTGCCAGCAGTTTCATGGGACAGGGGATCTCACCCCTCCACTTT
J: TRBJ1-4; V: TRBV12-3/TRBV12-4; D: -; length: 11; size: -; CDR3: CASSLSGSLFF; DNA: TGTGCCAGCAGTTTATCGGGGAGCCTGTTTTTT
J: TRBJ2-7; V: TRBV24-1; D: -; length: 17; size: -; CDR3: CATSDTGTFVLGYEQYF; DNA: TGTGCCACCAGTGATACCGGGACGTTCGTACTGGGATACGAGCAGTACTTC
J: TRBJ2-1; V: TRBV6-1; D: -; length: 14; size: few; CDR3: CASGLTNIYNEQFF; DNA: TGTGCCAGCGGACTGACCAATATCTACAATGAGCAGTTCTTC
J: TRBJ2-5; V: TRBV7-2; D: -; length: 14; size: -; CDR3: CASSLEPGKETQYF; DNA: TGTGCCAGCAGCTTGGAGCCGGGCAAAGAGACCCAGTACTTC
J: TRBJ2-3; V: TRBV7-3; D: TRBD2; length: 17; size: -; CDR3: CASSLPLAGPYTDTQYF; DNA: TGTGCCAGCAGCTTACCACTAGCGGGACCGTACACAGATACGCAGTATTTT
J: TRBJ1-4; V: TRBV29-1; D: -; length: 15; size: few; CDR3: CSVVKGGQFNEKLFF; DNA: TGCAGCGTTGTGAAAGGAGGGCAGTTTAATGAAAAACTGTTTTTT
J: TRBJ1-5; V: TRBV5-1; D: -; length: 15; size: few; CDR3: CASSLNGNSNQPQHF; DNA: TGCGCCAGCAGCCTGAACGGAAATAGCAATCAGCCCCAGCATTTT
J: TRBJ2-3; V: TRBV20-1; D: TRBD2; length: 15; size: -; CDR3: CSAPLAGGSTDTQYF; DNA: TGCAGTGCTCCCTTAGCGGGGGGTAGCACAGATACGCAGTATTTT
J: TRBJ2-5; V: TRBV12-3/TRBV12-4; D: -; length: 12; size: few; CDR3: CASTLGVGTQYF; DNA: TGTGCCAGCACCCTCGGAGTCGGGACCCAGTACTTC
J: TRBJ1-6; V: TRBV7-9; D: -; length: 14; size: few; CDR3: CASSLGQENSPLHF; DNA: TGTGCCAGCAGCTTAGGTCAGGAAAATTCACCCCTCCACTTT
J: TRBJ2-1; V: TRBV7-6; D: -; length: 14; size: -; CDR3: CASSGAGVYNEQFF; DNA: TGTGCCAGCAGCGGCGCCGGGGTATACAATGAGCAGTTCTTC
J: TRBJ1-6; V: TRBV19; D: -; length: 14; size: -; CDR3: CASSIEGGNSPLHF; DNA: TGTGCCAGTAGTATTGAGGGAGGAAATTCACCCCTCCACTTT
J: TRBJ1-1; V: TRBV7-2; D: -; length: 17; size: few; CDR3: CASSFLSGSGRNTEAFF; DNA: TGTGCCAGCAGCTTCCTCTCTGGGAGTGGCAGGAACACTGAAGCTTTCTTT
J: TRBJ1-2; V: TRBV9; D: -; length: 14; size: -; CDR3: CASSVAETLNGYTF; DNA: TGTGCCAGCAGCGTAGCTGAGACGTTGAATGGCTACACCTTC
J: TRBJ2-1; V: TRBV7-8; D: TRBD1; length: 16; size: -; CDR3: CASSSPGQGYNNEQFF; DNA: TGTGCCAGCAGCTCACCGGGACAGGGGTATAACAATGAGCAGTTCTTC
J: TRBJ2-2; V: TRBV11-2; D: -; length: 14; size: few; CDR3: CASSLDYGTGELFF; DNA: TGTGCCAGCAGCTTAGATTACGGGACCGGGGAGCTGTTTTTT
J: TRBJ1-1; V: TRBV20-1; D: -; length: 13; size: -; CDR3: CSAREERNTEAFF; DNA: TGCAGTGCTAGAGAAGAGAGGAACACTGAAGCTTTCTTT
J: TRBJ2-3; V: TRBV14; D: -; length: 14; size: few; CDR3: CASSPNLSTDTQYF; DNA: TGTGCCAGCAGCCCGAACCTATCAACTGATACGCAGTATTTT
J: TRBJ2-7; V: TRBV7-2; D: -; length: 12; size: -; CDR3: CASSLGRYEQYF; DNA: TGTGCCAGCAGCTTAGGCAGGTACGAGCAGTACTTC
J: TRBJ2-3; V: TRBV11-2; D: -; length: 12; size: few; CDR3: CASSRDSDTQYF; DNA: TGTGCCAGCAGCCGGGATTCAGATACGCAGTATTTT
J: TRBJ1-6; V: TRBV10-3; D: -; length: 14; size: few; CDR3: CATRPSQTSSPLHF; DNA: TGTGCCACACGACCGTCACAAACAAGTTCACCCCTCCACTTT
J: TRBJ1-6; V: TRBV5-1; D: -; length: 14; size: few; CDR3: CASSLEGRDSPLHF; DNA: TGCGCCAGCAGCTTGGAGGGAAGAGATTCACCCCTCCACTTT
J: TRBJ1-2; V: TRBV7-2; D: TRBD1; length: 16; size: few; CDR3: CASSLSATGQGIGYTF; DNA: TGTGCCAGCAGCTTATCGGCCACGGGACAGGGCATTGGCTACACCTTC
J: TRBJ2-7; V: TRBV18; D: TRBD2; length: 13; size: -; CDR3: CASSNGGGYEQYF; DNA: TGTGCCAGCTCGAACGGGGGGGGCTACGAGCAGTACTTC
J: TRBJ2-1; V: TRBV20-1; D: -; length: 14; size: -; CDR3: CSALRGSSYNEQFF; DNA: TGCAGTGCTCTACGGGGTAGCTCCTACAATGAGCAGTTCTTC
J: TRBJ1-6; V: TRBV5-4; D: -; length: 15; size: -; CDR3: CASSSGSVVGTPLHF; DNA: TGTGCCAGCAGCTCGGGATCGGTCGTGGGGACACCCCTCCACTTT
J: TRBJ1-1; V: TRBV11-1; D: -; length: 20; size: -; CDR3: CASSHSLAAFSNRRDTEAFF; DNA: TGTGCCAGCAGCCATAGCCTAGCTGCGTTTTCCAACCGCCGGGACACTGAAGCTTTCTTT
J: TRBJ2-5; V: TRBV7-2; D: -; length: 14; size: -; CDR3: CASSLAEGVETQYF; DNA: TGTGCCAGCAGCTTAGCAGAGGGCGTCGAGACCCAGTACTTC
J: TRBJ2-7; V: TRBV28; D: -; length: 11; size: few; CDR3: CASKSLWEQYF; DNA: TGTGCCAGCAAATCCCTTTGGGAGCAGTACTTC
J: TRBJ1-1; V: TRBV5-4; D: TRBD1; length: 15; size: -; CDR3: CASSVPGQMNTEAFF; DNA: TGTGCCAGCAGCGTTCCGGGACAGATGAACACTGAAGCTTTCTTT
J: TRBJ2-4; V: TRBV7-2; D: -; length: 14; size: few; CDR3: CASSPPLSKNIQYF; DNA: TGTGCCAGCAGCCCCCCTCTCTCCAAAAACATTCAGTACTTC
J: TRBJ1-1; V: TRBV6-5; D: -; length: 14; size: -; CDR3: CASSYSGGYTEAFF; DNA: TGTGCCAGCAGTTACTCGGGGGGGTACACTGAAGCTTTCTTT
J: TRBJ2-7; V: TRBV6-1; D: TRBD1; length: 15; size: few; CDR3: CASNIPGTGVGEQYF; DNA: TGTGCCAGCAACATCCCCGGGACAGGGGTTGGCGAGCAGTACTTC
J: TRBJ2-7; V: TRBV5-6; D: -; length: 13; size: -; CDR3: CASSSTEAYEQYF; DNA: TGTGCCAGCAGCTCAACGGAGGCCTACGAGCAGTACTTC
J: TRBJ1-1; V: TRBV2; D: -; length: 12; size: few; CDR3: CASTLRVPEAFF; DNA: TGTGCCAGCACATTACGGGTTCCTGAAGCTTTCTTT
J: TRBJ1-2; V: TRBV14; D: -; length: 13; size: -; CDR3: CASSPAPSYGYTF; DNA: TGTGCCAGCAGCCCCGCCCCAAGCTATGGCTACACCTTC
J: TRBJ1-6; V: TRBV6-5; D: TRBD1; length: 16; size: -; CDR3: CASSYAAGGVVVSLHF; DNA: TGTGCCAGCAGTTACGCGGCAGGGGGCGTAGTGGTCTCCCTCCACTTT
J: TRBJ1-1; V: TRBV6-1; D: -; length: 17; size: once; CDR3: CASSEAGGAPMNTEAFF; DNA: TGTGCCAGCAGTGAAGCCGGAGGGGCGCCTATGAACACTGAAGCTTTCTTT
J: TRBJ2-3; V: TRBV20-1; D: -; length: 14; size: once; CDR3: CSARPGRYTDTQYF; DNA: TGCAGTGCTAGACCCGGACGATACACAGATACGCAGTATTTT
J: TRBJ1-6; V: TRBV20-1; D: -; length: 11; size: medium-sized; CDR3: CSARGGGSLHF; DNA: TGCAGTGCTAGAGGAGGGGGATCCCTCCACTTT
J: TRBJ1-5; V: TRBV6-1; D: TRBD1; length: 14; size: few; CDR3: CASSRGTGGQPQHF; DNA: TGTGCCAGCAGTCGAGGGACAGGGGGCCAGCCCCAGCATTTT
J: TRBJ1-5; V: TRBV30; D: TRBD1; length: 14; size: -; CDR3: CAWSGTGIGEPQHF; DNA: TGTGCCTGGAGTGGGACAGGGATCGGGGAGCCCCAGCATTTT
J: TRBJ1-1; V: TRBV30; D: -; length: 12; size: -; CDR3: CAFTKFYTEAFF; DNA: TGTGCCTTTACAAAATTTTACACTGAAGCTTTCTTT
J: TRBJ2-1; V: TRBV7-3; D: TRBD2; length: 15; size: -; CDR3: CASSLRGGFNNEQFF; DNA: TGTGCCAGCAGCTTACGCGGGGGTTTCAACAATGAGCAGTTCTTC
J: TRBJ2-5; V: TRBV5-4; D: -; length: 17; size: few; CDR3: CASSRSTRRGNQETQYF; DNA: TGTGCCAGCAGCCGGTCAACGCGCAGGGGAAACCAAGAGACCCAGTACTTC
J: TRBJ1-6; V: TRBV18; D: -; length: 16; size: -; CDR3: CASSPQGPSDNSPLHF; DNA: TGTGCCAGCTCACCTCAGGGGCCGTCGGATAATTCACCCCTCCACTTT
J: TRBJ1-6; V: TRBV7-2; D: TRBD1; length: 16; size: -; CDR3: CASSPPRSRGLSPLHF; DNA: TGTGCCAGCAGCCCCCCTCGGAGCAGGGGGCTATCACCCCTCCACTTT
J: TRBJ2-7; V: TRBV11-3; D: -; length: 11; size: -; CDR3: CASSLADEQYF; DNA: TGTGCCAGCAGCTTAGCGGACGAGCAGTACTTC
J: TRBJ2-5; V: TRBV7-6; D: TRBD2; length: 16; size: -; CDR3: CASSLGRGGKFETQYF; DNA: TGTGCCAGCAGCTTAGGTCGGGGGGGCAAGTTCGAGACCCAGTACTTC
J: TRBJ1-2; V: TRBV12-3/TRBV12-4; D: -; length: 13; size: -; CDR3: CASSLSEGPGYTF; DNA: TGTGCCAGCAGTTTATCTGAGGGACCCGGCTACACCTTC
J: TRBJ2-5; V: TRBV6-2/TRBV6-3; D: -; length: 18; size: -; CDR3: CASSYTLLSGGDQETQYF; DNA: TGTGCCAGCAGTTACACGCTCTTATCCGGGGGAGACCAAGAGACCCAGTACTTC
J: TRBJ2-4; V: TRBV7-2; D: TRBD1; length: 14; size: -; CDR3: CASSSRTGENIQYF; DNA: TGTGCCAGCAGCTCTCGGACAGGGGAAAACATTCAGTACTTC
J: TRBJ1-2; V: TRBV20-1; D: -; length: 11; size: -; CDR3: CSARDLPVDTF; DNA: TGCAGTGCTAGAGATTTGCCTGTTGACACCTTC